The source of this T cell receptor (beta chain) is a study of cytomegalovirus exposure and HLA in healthy donors (TCRdb year 2017). About the full investigation: An earlier analysis of around 600 of the donors reported 250 to 300 Gb of sequence data and more than 90 million unique TCR beta sequences from approximately 180 million T cells. About 330 gigabases of sequencing data and 70 million to 95 million unique TCR sequences made up an early release that covered around 640 HLA-typed donors. The genetic ancestry cluster associated with self-reported Caucasian donors included 70% to 85% of the roughly 400 genotyped donors. The study aimed to test whether signatures of past pathogen exposure could be identified by cataloging public T cell receptors. The study profiled the T cell repertoires of under 700 subjects by immunosequencing and related them to cytomegalovirus serostatus. A separate validation cohort of more than 100 different subjects was used in addition to the 666-subject first cohort. High-throughput TCR immunosequencing, statistical association of individual TCRs with disease status, and machine learning were combined to predict cytomegalovirus infection status. To study patterns of TCR occurrence, a later analysis re-analyzed previously published TCR beta repertoires from 550 to 800 donors and added high-resolution HLA genotyping. Rather than using new phenotypic data, the later analysis identified candidate immune exposures from TCR beta sequences and from how often those sequences occurred across donors. To decide whether each TCR beta V gene segment behaved as functional or pseudogenic, an earlier analysis of fewer than 750 of the donors relied on high-throughput TCR beta sequencing. Donor age, sex, ethnicity and CMV serostatus were collected together with the repertoire data. A later genetic analysis used genome-wide SNP genotypes for about 55% of the 666 donors, treating that subset as a discovery cohort. Every discovery cohort repertoire had been produced on one sequencing platform. Both class I and class II loci were covered by HLA typing, at four-digit resolution. Typing coverage varied by locus: roughly 629-640 donors for A, B, C, DRB1 and DQB1; approximately 500 for DQA1; about 590 for DPA1; around 490 for DPB1. Because of strong linkage in the cohort, five DR-DQ haplotypes were treated as single units for association and clustering. Across around 400 genotyped donors of the cohort, an average of roughly 250,000 unique TCR beta nucleotide sequences per donor were sequenced, and 15% to 20% of those sequences were non-productive. Broad study findings and their caveats: Some IMGT-functional V segments, including TRBV6-2 and TRBV6-3, could not be told apart with the 87-base-pair reads, so those segments were excluded. In this cohort, only TCR beta chains were sequenced, and detectable features were limited by the absence of alpha or paired-chain data. Three of the identified cytomegalovirus-associated TCR beta chains were confirmed in vitro to be specific for cytomegalovirus antigens. Assigning TCR associations to individual alleles was difficult when HLA alleles, especially DR and DQ, strongly co-occurred. It was suggested by the authors that the approach could potentially be generalized to other disease states and immunological phenotypes. At a false discovery rate of 0.05, a later analysis linked 16,000 or so TCR beta sequences to specific HLA alleles. An earlier analysis of roughly 570 of the donors showed that most TCR beta V segments appeared in productive rearrangements either about 90% or about 30% of the time, which broadly matched IMGT annotations. The only immune exposure information available for the cohort was CMV serostatus. Because HLA typing was missing for some donors at each locus, association tests included only the typed subset. The presence/absence analyses assumed that sequencing depth was roughly uniform across donors, and that assumption may not be true. The earlier analysis of about 600 of the donors excluded 15 to 20 rarely observed V segments, including chromosome 9 orphons, because counts were too low. A later genetic analysis reported fewer N-insertions in productive TCRs among donors in an Asian-associated ancestry cluster than the roughly 640-donor mean. The classifier was reported to diagnose cytomegalovirus status with high specificity and sensitivity in both the original and validation cohorts. According to a later analysis, most CMV-associated TCR beta chains appeared to be HLA-restricted, and the HLA associations seemed to be driven largely by CMV exposure. The study listed 164 TCR beta chains as associated with cytomegalovirus. In a later genetic analysis, a missense DCLRE1C variant was associated with V-gene and J-gene trimming of TCR beta chains, and the association was replicated in an independent cohort. Correlated functional status among segregating V segments might reflect linkage disequilibrium, but an unknown experimental factor could not be ruled out. A group of highly shared sequence variants was considered likely to be a technical artifact of the sequencing pipeline. A later analysis found that HLA-associated TCR beta chains were more clonally expanded and had lower generation probabilities than equally common non-associated chains. A further reported finding was that TCR beta sequences accurately predicted the HLA-A and HLA-B alleles for most subjects in the first cohort. In a later analysis, the rate of TCR association differed among HLA loci, with DRB1 alleles having the most associated TCRs and HLA-C alleles having the fewest. A later analysis reported that several top co-occurrence clusters appeared linked to parvovirus B19, influenza, CMV and Epstein-Barr virus. Across donors, most TCR sequences were observed very rarely, whereas some public TCRs were present in many individuals.

Ends trimmed: V by 1 base, J by 3 bases; bases unmatched to a gene: 7. From the cysteine through the phenylalanine, the CDR3 covers 16 amino acids. Left in the record is the CDR3 DNA by itself, 48 bases read in frame from the first base. As encoded in the germline V gene, CDR1 is SGHDN while CDR2 is FVKESK. Of note for this clone: The specificity of this receptor is unknown. Per-base qualities were not stored, and no clone one base away is much larger.

Libraries were made using the immunoSEQ multiplex PCR assay. For the multiplex PCR, a mixture combining 60 forward primers for TCR Vbeta segments and 13 reverse primers for TCR Jbeta segments was used. The CDR3 region of rearranged TCR beta genes was amplified from genomic DNA by a multiplex PCR assay. Amplified TCR beta libraries were sequenced as 87-base-pair reads on the Illumina HiSeq System. As for how the authors treated the data: Across the 670 or so repertoires, a later analysis counted tens of millions of unique TCR beta chains, 9 million to 14 million of which were shared by at least two donors. Raw reads were error-corrected and collapsed into unique sequences with a nearest-neighbor algorithm that merged closely related sequences to remove PCR and sequencing errors. To assign V, D and J gene segments, CDR3 sequences were aligned to IMGT reference sequences. For a sequence to be retained, a match of at least six nucleotides to both a V gene segment and a J gene segment was required. A rearrangement was called productive if the CDR3 had no stop codons and remained in frame with V and J, and every other rearrangement was called non-productive. Following IMGT convention, CDR3 was defined as the stretch from the second conserved V-encoded cysteine up to the conserved J-encoded phenylalanine. The earlier analysis of some 580 of the donors excluded any sequence lacking an unambiguous match to a single V gene segment. An earlier analysis of a few hundred of the donors called V segments functional above 56.7% productive rearrangements and segregating when the between-donor standard deviation exceeded 5%. To diagnose cytomegalovirus status from the catalog of TCR beta chain sequences, a statistical classification framework was built. In a later analysis, TCR nucleotide sequences were compared against IMGT/GENE-DB human TR gene sequences so that V and J genes could be assigned. In a later analysis, CDR3 sequences and most-parsimonious VDJ recombination scenarios were assigned using the TCRdist pipeline. In a later analysis, each TCR beta chain was defined by its CDR3 amino acid sequence together with its V-gene family, and reads lacking a unique V-gene family were excluded. A later analysis removed 592 highly shared, low-generation-probability nucleotide sequences to deal with suspected cross-contamination and a sequencing artifact. In a later analysis, a clonal expansion index was calculated for each public chain from normalized within-repertoire ranks of inferred template counts. In a later analysis, generation probabilities were computed using a VDJ recombination model fitted to out-of-frame rearrangements, and the results were checked against IGoR. In a later analysis, hypergeometric tests were used to score TCR-TCR, TCR-HLA and TCR-CMV co-occurrence, with a repertoire-size bias correction applied to TCR pairs. A later analysis estimated false discovery rates by permuting HLA or CMV assignments 20 times. A later analysis grouped co-occurring TCRs with DBSCAN, adding TCRdist sequence similarity when clustering within HLA-allele-positive subsets. For co-occurrence clustering, repertoires with fewer than 30,000 or more than 120,000 public chains were excluded, along with 4 to 6 repertoires with anomalous nucleotide sharing. Entries here come from immuneACCESS through TCRdb and include only in-frame sequences with V and J called. Some clones fail to appear in such tables; in the studies checked, an unresolved V gene covers under half of the shortfall, and the cause of the remainder is unknown. Clone size and V and J calls were adopted from that table, with D and trimming inferred from the DNA. The sample table shows hundreds of thousands of clones, and roughly 80% are seen once. Approximately 5.7% of the sample lies in the top ten.

In total, around 600 healthy bone marrow donors made up the cohort. At the time of sampling, every cohort member was nominally healthy, though immune exposures that went unrecorded were likely present. The donor tested CMV seropositive and was one of the 289 seropositive cohort members. A peripheral blood sample was provided by each donor, and peripheral blood mononuclear cells were used for TCR beta sequencing. Genomic DNA was extracted from the blood cell samples with the Qiagen DNeasy Blood Extraction Kit. Recombination linked TRBV14 to TRBJ2-5, and 8 bases in between align with TRBD2. Sequenced sample: PBMCs. The TCR was taken from a man aged 40-49 years in good health and CMV-seropositive. The DNA is as follows: TGTGCCAGCAGCCAAGTGGCGGGGGGAAGGAAAGAGACCCAGTACTTC. It encodes CASSQVAGGRKETQYF.